The 27 T cell receptor beta chains below were found in one sample sequenced in a study of shared clonotypes between healthy human individuals. Clones were read by immunoSEQ multiplex PCR, and TCRdb kept only the in-frame ones, dropping some. The table includes 950,000 to 1,300,000 clones, about 77% detected once. Material: memory CD4+ T cells sorted from blood. Subset: CD45RA-negative fraction. These TCRs come from a man aged 18 to 35 in good health.

V gene TRBV10-3 combines with J gene TRBJ2-3; TRBD2 agrees at 10 bases. The CDR3 spans 15 residues. V shed 10 bases and J 2 bases; nucleotides not matched to a gene: 9. Looked up from germline, CDR1 is ENHRY and CDR2 is SYGVKD. Here the CDR3 reads CATIAGGTNTDTQYF. The DNA of the CDR3 is TGTGCCACCATAGCGGGGGGAACCAACACAGATACGCAGTATTTT.

The chain recombines TRBV6-1 with TRBJ2-3; 10 bases match TRBD1. The junction had 4 bases not matched to a gene; V was cut back by 4 bases and J by 3 bases. This CDR3 spans 15 amino acids. The germline CDR1 and CDR2 sequences are MNHNS and SASEGT. The CDR3 DNA reads TGTGCCAGCAGTGTCGTGGGACAGGGGACAGATACGCAGTATTTT. Its translation: CASSVVGQGTDTQYF.

This chain connects TRBV7-9 to TRBJ2-5; D not certain. This CDR3 is 13 amino acids long. Per the germline V gene, CDR1 is SEHNR and CDR2 is FQNEAQ (reference sequence). V was trimmed by 4 bases and J by 2 bases, leaving 8 bases between them. The CDR3 bases are TGTGCCAGCAGCTCACCCGCTCAAGAGACCCAGTACTTC. Encoded protein: CASSSPAQETQYF.

In this sample, this clone turned up once. This sequence joins TRBV30 and TRBJ2-7, with D hard to call. V was pared by 2 bases and J by 6 bases, with 17 bases between. CDR1 is GTSNPN, CDR2 SVGIG, per germline (reference sequence). This CDR3 has 14 amino acids. CDR3 nucleotide sequence: TGTGCCTGGAGTCCGTGGGCCTCTAGTAGCGAGCAGTACTTC. It specifies CAWSPWASSSEQYF.

The chain joins TRBV10-3 to TRBJ1-3; D not certain. V was shortened by 6 bases and J by 0 bases, with 18 bases between the two germline ends. Germline CDR1 reads ENHRY; CDR2 reads SYGVKD. The CDR3 sequence is 17 residues long. The CDR3 sequence is CAISPKAGKLSGNTIYF. In nucleotides, the CDR3 is TGTGCCATCAGCCCCAAGGCCGGCAAGCTCTCTGGAAACACCATATATTTT.

V is TRBV4-1 and J is TRBJ1-4; D uncertain. The CDR3 covers 14 residues. Germline lookup yields CDR1 MGHRA and CDR2 YSYEKL. Trimming took 5 bases from V and 6 from J, leaving 13 bases between them. The CDR3 DNA is TGCGCCAGCAGCGGAGGGTGGGGAGATGAAAAACTGTTTTTT. Its protein is CASSGGWGDEKLFF.

V gene TRBV29-1 combines with J gene TRBJ1-1, with 7 nucleotides matching TRBD1. With V trimmed by 7 bases and J by 2 bases, 7 bases remained unmatched. Per the germline V gene, CDR1 is SQVTM and CDR2 is ANQGSEA. CDR3 length equals 13 residues. The CDR3 sequence: CSGRTGPNTEAFF. The CDR3, as DNA: TGCAGCGGTAGGACAGGCCCTAACACTGAAGCTTTCTTT.

This chain connects TRBV2 to TRBJ2-5, with D unresolved. CDR3 size: 14 residues. V was trimmed by 8 bases and J by 8 bases, leaving 21 bases between them. Germline V gene sequence: CDR1 SNHLY, CDR2 FYNNEI. CDR3: CASPKDRFMGTQYF. The DNA of the CDR3 is TGTGCCAGCCCAAAGGACCGGTTCATGGGCACCCAGTACTTC.

The rearrangement links TRBV5-1 to TRBJ2-3; D gene ambiguous. Per germline, CDR1 SGHRS and CDR2 YFSETQ. The ends were cut back, 1 base at V and 6 bases at J, with 12 bases in the middle. There are 14 residues in the CDR3. CDR3 sequence: CASSLSGFGDTQYF. The CDR3 DNA reads TGCGCCAGCAGCTTGTCTGGGTTTGGGGATACGCAGTATTTT. The full variable domain, with the rest looked up from reference TRBV5-1 and TRBJ2-3, is KAGVTQTPRYLIKTRGQQVTLSCSPISGHRSVSWYQQTPGQGLQFLFEYFSETQRNKGNFPGRFSGRQFSNSRSEMNVSTLELGDSALYLCASSLSGFGDTQYFGPGTRLTVL.

The chain uses TRBV18 and TRBJ2-7, with D hard to call. Trimming took off 0 bases at V and 3 bases at J, with 12 bases between the two ends. Germline V CDR1 and CDR2: KGHSH, LQKENI. The CDR3 contains 15 residues. The CDR3 DNA sequence: TGTGCCAGCTCACCACCTGGCGAAGGGTTCTACGAGCAGTACTTC. It encodes CASSPPGEGFYEQYF.

This clone came up many times. The chain joins TRBV5-1 to TRBJ1-3; D not resolved. Germline CDR1 reads SGHRS; CDR2 reads YFSETQ. V lost 1 base and J lost 0, with 2 bases in between. CDR3 length: 13 residues. The CDR3, as DNA: TGCGCCAGCAGCTTGACCTCTGGAAACACCATATATTTT. Its protein product is CASSLTSGNTIYF.

The V call is TRBV29-1, the J call TRBJ2-5; D tentatively fits TRBD1 or TRBD2 (5 bases each). The CDR3 consists of 15 residues. CDR1 and CDR2 from the germline V gene are SQVTM and ANQGSEA. The germline V and J ends were trimmed by 2 bases and 5 bases, with 18 bases remaining between them. The CDR3 region has the DNA TGCAGCGTTGAACTGGAGGCAGGGCCTTTCGAGACCCAGTACTTC. It encodes CSVELEAGPFETQYF.

The chain employs TRBV2 and TRBJ2-1; 9 bases match TRBD2. Germline V gene lookup returns CDR1 SNHLY and CDR2 FYNNEI. The ends lost 6 bases at V and 0 bases at J; junction bases unmatched: 15. The CDR3 runs 19 residues. The CDR3 reads CASSRPRLAASSSYNEQFF. For the CDR3, the DNA is TGTGCCAGCAGCAGGCCGCGACTAGCGGCTTCAAGCTCCTACAATGAGCAGTTCTTC.

The CDR3 DNA reads as TGTGCCAGCTCACCACAGGGGGCTATGTTCGGGACCCAGTACTTC. Translated: CASSPQGAMFGTQYF. The gene calls are TRBV18 and TRBJ2-5; 7 bases fit TRBD1. Per the germline V gene, CDR1 is KGHSH and CDR2 is LQKENI. CDR3 length equals 15 residues. V lost 1 base to trimming and J lost 7 bases; unmatched junction nucleotides: 9. Filled out from reference TRBV18 and TRBJ2-5, the complete variable domain reads NAGVMQNPRHLVRRRGQEARLRCSPMKGHSHVYWYRQLPEEGLKFMVYLQKENIIDESGMPKERFSAEFPKEGPSILRIQQVVRGDSAAYFCASSPQGAMFGTQYFGPGTRLLVL.

The CDR3 sequence is CASSPGQGATDTQYF. Written as DNA, the CDR3 is TGTGCCAGCAGCCCCGGACAGGGTGCGACAGATACGCAGTATTTT. The chain employs TRBV5-5 and TRBJ2-3; 8 bases are a match to TRBD1. The trim removed 4 bases at V and 3 bases at J, leaving 7 bases unmatched. The CDR3 contains 15 residues. Germline CDR1 is SGHKS and CDR2 is YYEKEE (reference sequence). Drawing the rest from reference TRBV5-5 and TRBJ2-3, the complete variable domain is DAGVTQSPTHLIKTRGQQVTLRCSPISGHKSVSWYQQVLGQGPQFIFQYYEKEERGRGNFPDRFSARQFPNYSSELNVNALLLGDSALYLCASSPGQGATDTQYFGPGTRLTVL.

On this clone: A junction boundary mismatches the germline segment, possibly from a read error. The rearrangement links TRBV5-6 to TRBJ2-5; D is perhaps TRBD1 (6 bases). Per the germline V gene, CDR1 is SGHDT and CDR2 is YYEEEE. The length of the CDR3 is 14 residues. CDR3 in DNA: TGTGCCAGCAGCTTGAGGGGGTTGCAAGAGTCCCAGTACTTC. It codes for CASSLRGLQESQYF.

The V gene is TRBV5-1, the J gene TRBJ2-5; D remains ambiguous. V shed 0 bases and J shed 1 base, with 4 bases lying between them. The length of the CDR3 is 13 residues. Germline V gives CDR1 SGHRS, CDR2 YFSETQ. The CDR3 reads CASSLGSQETQYF. In DNA, the CDR3 is TGCGCCAGCAGCTTGGGGAGCCAAGAGACCCAGTACTTC.

This clone was recorded once. The V gene is TRBV7-3, the J gene TRBJ2-7; possibly TRBD1 or TRBD2 for D (6 bases each). Germline values: CDR1 SGHTA, CDR2 FQGTGA. V was shortened by 5 bases and J by 2 bases, with 16 bases between the two germline ends. The CDR3 covers 15 residues. The CDR3 bases are TGTGCCAGCAGCGCCGGCCCGGGGGCTCCCTACGAGCAGTACTTC. Translation gives CASSAGPGAPYEQYF.

The chain uses TRBV28 and TRBJ2-7; 7 nucleotides match TRBD1. After removal of 7 bases from V and 5 bases from J, the junction contained 8 bases not matched to a gene. Germline CDR1 reads MDHEN; CDR2 reads SYDVKM. The CDR3 runs 13 residues. CDR3 sequence (DNA): TGTGCCAGCACCCCAGACAGGGCCCACGAGCAGTACTTC. The encoded protein is CASTPDRAHEQYF.

The rearrangement links TRBV27 to TRBJ2-7; the match to TRBD2 covers 7 bases. Germline CDR1 and CDR2: MNHEY and SMNVEV (reference sequence). This CDR3 is built from 17 residues. V was pared by 4 bases and J by 3 bases, with 15 bases of the junction left unmatched. CDR3 region: CASSSLALAGDLYEQYF. CDR3 DNA sequence: TGTGCCAGCAGTTCCTTAGCTCTGGCGGGAGATCTCTACGAGCAGTACTTC.

The V and J genes are TRBV9 and TRBJ2-5; the D is unclear. From germline, CDR1 is SGDLS and CDR2 YYNGEE. The CDR3 runs 14 residues. V was clipped by 1 base and J by 5 bases, with 12 bases between them. The CDR3 loop reads CASSVTDGGETQYF. CDR3 nucleotide sequence: TGTGCCAGCAGCGTAACTGATGGTGGCGAGACCCAGTACTTC.

V is TRBV19 and J is TRBJ1-2; D ambiguous. CDR3 length: 17 amino acids. V gave up 1 base and J gave up 2 bases, with 17 bases separating them. Germline-derived CDR1 and CDR2 are LNHDA and SQIVND (reference sequence). CDR3 in amino acids: CASSIGTGVGKNYGYTF. The CDR3 DNA reads as TGTGCCAGTAGTATAGGGACTGGGGTCGGTAAGAACTATGGCTACACCTTC.

This clone was recorded a few times. The chain links TRBV6-6 to TRBJ2-7; TRBD2 aligns across 10 bases. J was trimmed by 3 bases and V by 0 bases; bases with no gene match: 2. The germline V gene encodes CDR1 MNHNY and CDR2 SVGAGI (reference sequence). The CDR3 spans 15 residues. CDR3 in DNA: TGTGCCAGCAGTTACTCGGCTAGCGGGAGCTACGAGCAGTACTTC. Protein sequence: CASSYSASGSYEQYF.

This clone was seen a handful of times. Other DNA sequences within the sample encode an identical CDR3. J is TRBJ2-2 and V is TRBV5-1; no clear D. The CDR3 runs to 13 residues. With 0 bases removed from V and 5 bases from J, the gap between germline ends came to 5 bases. Germline values: CDR1 SGHRS, CDR2 YFSETQ. CDR3 DNA sequence: TGCGCCAGCAGCTTGGCAGTTACCGGGGAGCTGTTTTTT. Protein product: CASSLAVTGELFF.

A note on this clone: At one end the junction does not follow the germline gene, possibly because of a read error. V is TRBV7-7 and J is TRBJ2-2; no clear D gene. The CDR3 length is 13 residues. The germline V gene has CDR1 SSHAT and CDR2 FNYEAQ (reference sequence). CDR3 amino acids: CASSPSVTGELFF. Here the CDR3 DNA reads TGTGCTAGCAGCCCCTCGGTCACCGGGGAGCTGTTTTTT.

The rearrangement links TRBV19 to TRBJ2-2; D is unresolved. CDR1 and CDR2 (germline): LNHDA, SQIVND (reference sequence). The CDR3 covers 14 residues. V was pared by 6 bases and J by 5 bases, with 13 bases between. The CDR3 coding sequence is TGTGCCAGTAGAGTGAAGAGACAAACCGGGGAGCTGTTTTTT. The encoded protein is CASRVKRQTGELFF.

This rearrangement joins TRBV30 to TRBJ1-3; D perhaps matches TRBD1 (5 bases). Germline assignment: CDR1 GTSNPN and CDR2 SVGIG (reference sequence). V lost 1 base and J 4 bases, leaving 14 bases between the germline ends. There are 15 residues in the CDR3. Here the CDR3 DNA reads TGTGCCTGGAGTGGGGGTATGGGGGACGGAAACACCATATATTTT. Its translation is CAWSGGMGDGNTIYF. Drawing the rest from reference TRBV30 and TRBJ1-3, the complete variable domain is SQTIHQWPATLVQPVGSPLSLECTVEGTSNPNLYWYRQAAGRGLQLLFYSVGIGQISSEVPQNLSASRPQDRQFILSSKKLLLSDSGFYLCAWSGGMGDGNTIYFGEGSWLTVV.